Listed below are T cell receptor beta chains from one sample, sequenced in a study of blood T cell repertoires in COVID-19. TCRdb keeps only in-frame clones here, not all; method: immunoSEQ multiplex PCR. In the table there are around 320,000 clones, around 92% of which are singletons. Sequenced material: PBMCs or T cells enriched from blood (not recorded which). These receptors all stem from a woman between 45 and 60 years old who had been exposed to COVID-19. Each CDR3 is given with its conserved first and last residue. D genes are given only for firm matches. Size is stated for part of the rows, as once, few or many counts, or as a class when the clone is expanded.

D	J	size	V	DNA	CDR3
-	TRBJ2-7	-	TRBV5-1	TGCGCCAGCAGCCCTGGGGCCGGCGCCTTCTACGAGCAGTACTTC	CASSPGAGAFYEQYF
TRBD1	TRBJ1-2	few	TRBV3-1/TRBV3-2	TGTGCCAGCAGCCAAAGACAGGGGGCGAGTGGCTACACCTTC	CASSQRQGASGYTF
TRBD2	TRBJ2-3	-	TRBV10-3	TGTGCCATCAGTGAGTTCGGGACAGGTAGCGGGGGGGCCGCGGCCTCTTCGCAGTATTTT	CAISEFGTGSGGAAASSQYF
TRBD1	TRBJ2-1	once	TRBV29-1	TGCAGCGGCGTGGGACAGGGGACCTACAATGAGCAGTTCTTC	CSGVGQGTYNEQFF
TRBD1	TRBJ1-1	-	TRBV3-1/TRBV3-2	TGTGCCAGCAGCCCCACAGGGGGCGAAGCTTTCTTT	CASSPTGGEAFF
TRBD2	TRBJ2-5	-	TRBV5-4	TGTGCCAGCAGCTGGGACTACGGGACCCAGTACTTC	CASSWDYGTQYF
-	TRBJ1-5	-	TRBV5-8	TGTGCCAGCAGCGGCGGGGGACACTATAGCAATCAGCCCCAGCATTTT	CASSGGGHYSNQPQHF
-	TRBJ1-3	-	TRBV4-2	TGTGCCAGCAGCCAAGAGCCGGGGACTGGAAACACCATATATTTT	CASSQEPGTGNTIYF
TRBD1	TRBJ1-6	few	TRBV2	TGTGCCAGCAGGAGCCGGGACAGGGGATTTGGTAATTCACCCCTCCACTTT	CASRSRDRGFGNSPLHF
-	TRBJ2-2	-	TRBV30	TGTGCTCTCAGTCCACAGGAGAACACCGGGGAGCTGTTTTTT	CALSPQENTGELFF
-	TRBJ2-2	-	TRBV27	TGTGCCAGCCGCGGACTACAGAACACCGGGGAGCTGTTTTTT	CASRGLQNTGELFF
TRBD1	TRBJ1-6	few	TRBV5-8	TGTGCCAGCAGCTGGACAGGGAGTAATTCACCCCTCCACTTT	CASSWTGSNSPLHF